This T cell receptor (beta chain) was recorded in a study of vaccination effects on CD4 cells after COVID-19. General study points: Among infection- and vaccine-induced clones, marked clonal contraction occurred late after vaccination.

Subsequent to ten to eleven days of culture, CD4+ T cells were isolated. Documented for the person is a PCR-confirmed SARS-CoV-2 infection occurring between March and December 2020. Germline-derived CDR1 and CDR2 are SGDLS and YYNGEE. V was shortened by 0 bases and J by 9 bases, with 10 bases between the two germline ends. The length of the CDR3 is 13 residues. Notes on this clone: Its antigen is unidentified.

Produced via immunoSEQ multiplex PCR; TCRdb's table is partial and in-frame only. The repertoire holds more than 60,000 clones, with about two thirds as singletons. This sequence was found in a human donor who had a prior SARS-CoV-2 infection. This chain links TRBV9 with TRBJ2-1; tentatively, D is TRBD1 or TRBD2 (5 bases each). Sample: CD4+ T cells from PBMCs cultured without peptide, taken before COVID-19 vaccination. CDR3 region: CASSVVGAGEQFF. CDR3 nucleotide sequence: TGTGCCAGCAGCGTAGTTGGGGCGGGTGAGCAGTTCTTC.